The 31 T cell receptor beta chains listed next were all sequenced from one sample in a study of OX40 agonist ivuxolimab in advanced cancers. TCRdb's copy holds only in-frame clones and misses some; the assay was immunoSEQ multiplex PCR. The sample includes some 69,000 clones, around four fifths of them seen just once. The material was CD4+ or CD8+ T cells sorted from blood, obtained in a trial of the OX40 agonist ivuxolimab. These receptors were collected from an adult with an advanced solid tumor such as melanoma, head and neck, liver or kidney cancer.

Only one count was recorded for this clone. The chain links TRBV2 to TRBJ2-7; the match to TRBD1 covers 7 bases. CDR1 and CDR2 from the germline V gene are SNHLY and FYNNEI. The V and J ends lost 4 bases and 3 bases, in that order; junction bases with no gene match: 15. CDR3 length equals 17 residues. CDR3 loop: CASSVAVSRTGGYEQYF. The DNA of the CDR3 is TGTGCCAGCAGTGTGGCGGTATCCCGGACAGGCGGCTACGAGCAGTACTTC.

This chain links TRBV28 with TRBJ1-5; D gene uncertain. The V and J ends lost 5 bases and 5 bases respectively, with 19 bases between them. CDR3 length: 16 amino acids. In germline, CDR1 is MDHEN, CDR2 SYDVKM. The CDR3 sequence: CASSLAIRAGDQPQHF. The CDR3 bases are TGTGCCAGCAGTCTTGCCATCCGGGCTGGGGATCAGCCCCAGCATTTT.

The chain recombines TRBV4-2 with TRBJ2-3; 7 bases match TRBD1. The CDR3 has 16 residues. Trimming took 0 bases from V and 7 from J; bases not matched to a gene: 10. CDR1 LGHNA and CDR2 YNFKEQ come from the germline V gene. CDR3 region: CASSQEGQHKLNTQYF. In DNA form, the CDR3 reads TGTGCCAGCAGCCAAGAGGGACAGCACAAACTAAATACGCAGTATTTT.

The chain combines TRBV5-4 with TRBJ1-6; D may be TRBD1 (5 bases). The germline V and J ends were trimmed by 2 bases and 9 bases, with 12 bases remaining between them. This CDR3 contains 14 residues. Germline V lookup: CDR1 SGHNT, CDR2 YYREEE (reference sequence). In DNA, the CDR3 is TGTGCCAGCAGCTTAGTAGGGGAGATTTCACCCCTCCACTTT. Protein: CASSLVGEISPLHF.

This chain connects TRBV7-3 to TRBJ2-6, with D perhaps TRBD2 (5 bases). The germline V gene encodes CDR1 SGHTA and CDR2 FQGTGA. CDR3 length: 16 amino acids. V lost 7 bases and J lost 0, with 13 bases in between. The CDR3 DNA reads TGTGCCAGCACCCTTAAGGCGGGCTCTGGGGCCAACGTCCTGACTTTC. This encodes CASTLKAGSGANVLTF. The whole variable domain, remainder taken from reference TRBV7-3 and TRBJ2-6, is GAGVSQTPSNKVTEKGKYVELRCDPISGHTALYWYRQSLGQGPEFLIYFQGTGAADDSGLPNDRFFAVRPEGSVSTLKIQRTERGDSAVYLCASTLKAGSGANVLTFGAGSRLTVL.

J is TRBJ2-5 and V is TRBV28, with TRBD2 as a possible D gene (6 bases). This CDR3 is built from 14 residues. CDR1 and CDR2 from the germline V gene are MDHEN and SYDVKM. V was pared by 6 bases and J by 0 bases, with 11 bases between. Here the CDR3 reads CASSLSGYQETQYF. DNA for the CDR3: TGTGCCAGCAGCTTAAGCGGGTACCAAGAGACCCAGTACTTC.

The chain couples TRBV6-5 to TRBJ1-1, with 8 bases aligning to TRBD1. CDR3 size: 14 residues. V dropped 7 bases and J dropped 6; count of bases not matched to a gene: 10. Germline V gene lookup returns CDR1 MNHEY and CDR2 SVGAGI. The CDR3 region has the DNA TGTGCCAGCACCCGGACAGGGTGGGGGTCTGAAGCTTTCTTT. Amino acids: CASTRTGWGSEAFF.

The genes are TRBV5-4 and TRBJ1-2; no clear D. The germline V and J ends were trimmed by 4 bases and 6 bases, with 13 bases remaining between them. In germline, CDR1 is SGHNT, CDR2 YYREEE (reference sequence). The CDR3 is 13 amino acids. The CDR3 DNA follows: TGTGCCAGCAGCCACACCTCCGATCATGGCTACACCTTC. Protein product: CASSHTSDHGYTF.

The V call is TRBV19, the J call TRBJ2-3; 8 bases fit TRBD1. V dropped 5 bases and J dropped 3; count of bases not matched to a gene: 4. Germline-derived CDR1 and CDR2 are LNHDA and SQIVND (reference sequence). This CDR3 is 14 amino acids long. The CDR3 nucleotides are TGTGCCAGTAGTGTCAGGGGGCGGACAGATACGCAGTATTTT. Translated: CASSVRGRTDTQYF.

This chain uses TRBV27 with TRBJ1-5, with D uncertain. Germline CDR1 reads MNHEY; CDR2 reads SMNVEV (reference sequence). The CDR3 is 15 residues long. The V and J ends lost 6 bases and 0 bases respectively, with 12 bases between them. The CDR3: CASSISGYSNQPQHF. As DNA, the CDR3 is TGTGCCAGCAGCATTAGTGGTTATAGCAATCAGCCCCAGCATTTT.

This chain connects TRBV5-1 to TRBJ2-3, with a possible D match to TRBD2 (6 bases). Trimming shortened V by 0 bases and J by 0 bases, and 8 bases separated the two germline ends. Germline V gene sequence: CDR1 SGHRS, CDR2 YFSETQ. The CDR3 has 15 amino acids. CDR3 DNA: TGCGCCAGCAGCTTGGGACGGGGGAGCACAGATACGCAGTATTTT. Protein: CASSLGRGSTDTQYF. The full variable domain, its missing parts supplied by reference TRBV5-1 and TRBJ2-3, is KAGVTQTPRYLIKTRGQQVTLSCSPISGHRSVSWYQQTPGQGLQFLFEYFSETQRNKGNFPGRFSGRQFSNSRSEMNVSTLELGDSALYLCASSLGRGSTDTQYFGPGTRLTVL.

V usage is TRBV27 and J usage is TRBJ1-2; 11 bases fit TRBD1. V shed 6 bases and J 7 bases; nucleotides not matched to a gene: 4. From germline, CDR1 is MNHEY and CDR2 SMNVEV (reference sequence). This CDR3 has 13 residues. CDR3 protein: CASRGQGASGYTF. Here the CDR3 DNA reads TGTGCCAGCAGAGGACAGGGGGCGAGTGGCTACACCTTC.

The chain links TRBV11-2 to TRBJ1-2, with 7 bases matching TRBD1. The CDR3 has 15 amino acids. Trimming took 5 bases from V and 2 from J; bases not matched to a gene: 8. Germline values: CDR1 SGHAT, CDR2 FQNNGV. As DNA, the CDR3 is TGTGCCAGCAGCCGCGGGACAGTCTCGAACTATGGCTACACCTTC. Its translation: CASSRGTVSNYGYTF.

This CDR3 is CASSLDRSGNTIYF. As DNA, the CDR3 is TGCGCCAGCAGCTTAGACCGCTCTGGAAACACCATATATTTT. The J gene is TRBJ1-3, the V gene TRBV5-1; D is undetermined. With 2 bases removed from V and 0 bases from J, the gap between germline ends came to 6 bases. The CDR3 is made up of 14 amino acids. Looked up from germline, CDR1 is SGHRS and CDR2 is YFSETQ.

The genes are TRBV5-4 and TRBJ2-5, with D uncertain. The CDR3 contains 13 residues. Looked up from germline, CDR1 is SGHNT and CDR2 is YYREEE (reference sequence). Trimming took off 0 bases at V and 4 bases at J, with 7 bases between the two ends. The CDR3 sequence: CASSLARRETQYF. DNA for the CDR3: TGTGCCAGCAGCTTGGCTAGGCGAGAGACCCAGTACTTC.

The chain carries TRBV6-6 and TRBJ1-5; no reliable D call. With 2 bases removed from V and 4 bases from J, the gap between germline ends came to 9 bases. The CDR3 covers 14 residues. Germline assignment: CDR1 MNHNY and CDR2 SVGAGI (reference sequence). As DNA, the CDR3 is TGTGCCAGCAGTTACAATGCACCTAATCAGCCCCAGCATTTT. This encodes CASSYNAPNQPQHF.

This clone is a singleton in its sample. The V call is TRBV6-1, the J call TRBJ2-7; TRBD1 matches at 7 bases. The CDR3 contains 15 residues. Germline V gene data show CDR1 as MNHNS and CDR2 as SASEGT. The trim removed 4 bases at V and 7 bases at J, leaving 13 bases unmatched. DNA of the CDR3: TGTGCCAGCAGTGCTTACAGGGGCCCGACGGGGGAGCAGTACTTC. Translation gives CASSAYRGPTGEQYF.

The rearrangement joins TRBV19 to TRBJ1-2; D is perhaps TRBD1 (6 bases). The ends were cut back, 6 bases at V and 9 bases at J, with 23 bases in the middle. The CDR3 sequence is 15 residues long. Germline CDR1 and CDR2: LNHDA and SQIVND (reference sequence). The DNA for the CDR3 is TGTGCCAGTAGCCATGGGACAAAGGGCTTGGGAAGCTACACCTTC. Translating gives CASSHGTKGLGSYTF.

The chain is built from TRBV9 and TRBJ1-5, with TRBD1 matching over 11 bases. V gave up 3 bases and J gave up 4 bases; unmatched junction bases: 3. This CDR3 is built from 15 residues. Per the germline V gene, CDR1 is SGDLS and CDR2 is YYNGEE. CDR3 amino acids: CASSEGQGENQPQHF. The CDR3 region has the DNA TGTGCCAGCAGCGAGGGACAGGGGGAGAATCAGCCCCAGCATTTT.

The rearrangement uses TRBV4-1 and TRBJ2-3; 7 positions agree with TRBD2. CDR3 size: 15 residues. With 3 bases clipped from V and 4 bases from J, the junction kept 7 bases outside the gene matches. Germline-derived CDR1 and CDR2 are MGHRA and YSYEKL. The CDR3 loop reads CASSQTSPPADTQYF. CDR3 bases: TGCGCCAGCAGCCAGACTAGCCCTCCCGCAGATACGCAGTATTTT.

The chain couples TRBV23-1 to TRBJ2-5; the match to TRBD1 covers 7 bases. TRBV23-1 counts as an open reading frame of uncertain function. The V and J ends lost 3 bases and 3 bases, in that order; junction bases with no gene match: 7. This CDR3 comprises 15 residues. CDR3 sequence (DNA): TGCGCCAGCAGTCACCTCGGGACAGTAAAAGAGACCCAGTACTTC. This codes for CASSHLGTVKETQYF.

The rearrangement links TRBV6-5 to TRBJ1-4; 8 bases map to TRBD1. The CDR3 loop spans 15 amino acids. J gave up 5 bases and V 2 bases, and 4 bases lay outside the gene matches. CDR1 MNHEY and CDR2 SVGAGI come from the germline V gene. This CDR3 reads CASSYTTGENEKLFF. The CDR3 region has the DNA TGTGCCAGCAGTTACACGACAGGGGAAAATGAAAAACTGTTTTTT.

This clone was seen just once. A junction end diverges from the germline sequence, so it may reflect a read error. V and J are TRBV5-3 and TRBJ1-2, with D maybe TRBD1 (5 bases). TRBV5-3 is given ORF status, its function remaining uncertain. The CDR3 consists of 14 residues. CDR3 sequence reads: CASSLGGEAGGYTF. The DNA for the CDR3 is TGTGCCAGCAGCTTAGGAGGGGAGGCGGGAGGCTACACCTTC.

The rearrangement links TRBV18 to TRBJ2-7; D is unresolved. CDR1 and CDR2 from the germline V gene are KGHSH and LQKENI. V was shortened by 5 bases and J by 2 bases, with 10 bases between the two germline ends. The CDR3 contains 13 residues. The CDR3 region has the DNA TGTGCCAGCTCAGAGGCACAACCCTACGAGCAGTACTTC. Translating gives CASSEAQPYEQYF.

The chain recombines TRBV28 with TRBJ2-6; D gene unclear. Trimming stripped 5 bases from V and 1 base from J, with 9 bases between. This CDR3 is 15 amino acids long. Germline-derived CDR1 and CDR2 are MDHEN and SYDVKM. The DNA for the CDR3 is TGTGCCAGCAGTCCTTTCACGTCTGGGGCCAACGTCCTGACTTTC. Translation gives CASSPFTSGANVLTF.

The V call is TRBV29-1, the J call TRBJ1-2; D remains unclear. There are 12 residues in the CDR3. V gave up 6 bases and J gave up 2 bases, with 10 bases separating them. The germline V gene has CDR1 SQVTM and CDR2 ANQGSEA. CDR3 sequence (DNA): TGCAGCGTCGTGCGTAACAACTATGGCTACACCTTC. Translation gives CSVVRNNYGYTF.

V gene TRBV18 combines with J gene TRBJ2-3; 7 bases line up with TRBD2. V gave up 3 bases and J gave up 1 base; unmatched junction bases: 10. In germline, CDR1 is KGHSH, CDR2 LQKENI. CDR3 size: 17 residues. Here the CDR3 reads CASSPAGGSGGTDTQYF. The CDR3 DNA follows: TGTGCCAGCTCACCTGCGGGTGGGAGCGGGGGCACAGATACGCAGTATTTT. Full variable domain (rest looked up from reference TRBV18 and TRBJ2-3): NAGVMQNPRHLVRRRGQEARLRCSPMKGHSHVYWYRQLPEEGLKFMVYLQKENIIDESGMPKERFSAEFPKEGPSILRIQQVVRGDSAAYFCASSPAGGSGGTDTQYFGPGTRLTVL.

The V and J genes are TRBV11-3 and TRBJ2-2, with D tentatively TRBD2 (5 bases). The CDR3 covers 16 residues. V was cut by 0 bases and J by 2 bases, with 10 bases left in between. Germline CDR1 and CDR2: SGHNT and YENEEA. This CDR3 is CASSLDRTPNTGELFF. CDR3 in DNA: TGTGCCAGCAGCTTAGATCGGACTCCAAACACCGGGGAGCTGTTTTTT.

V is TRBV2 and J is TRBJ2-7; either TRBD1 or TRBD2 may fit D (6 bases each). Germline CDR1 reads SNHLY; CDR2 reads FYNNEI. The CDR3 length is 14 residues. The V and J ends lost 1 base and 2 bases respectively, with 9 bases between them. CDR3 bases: TGTGCCAGCAGTGAAGAGGGGGGCCCCTACGAGCAGTACTTC. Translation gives CASSEEGGPYEQYF.

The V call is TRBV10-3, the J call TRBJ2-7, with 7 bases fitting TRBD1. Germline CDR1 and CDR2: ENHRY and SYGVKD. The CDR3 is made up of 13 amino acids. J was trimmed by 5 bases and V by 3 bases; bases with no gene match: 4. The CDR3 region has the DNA TGTGCCATCAGTGACAGGGGGTGGCACGAGCAGTACTTC. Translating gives CAISDRGWHEQYF.

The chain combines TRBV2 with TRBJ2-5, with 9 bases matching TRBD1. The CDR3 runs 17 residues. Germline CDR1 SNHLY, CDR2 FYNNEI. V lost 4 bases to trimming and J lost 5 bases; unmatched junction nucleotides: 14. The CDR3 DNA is TGTGCCAGCAGTGGGACCGGGCGACAGGGGGTGAGGGAGACCCAGTACTTC. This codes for CASSGTGRQGVRETQYF.